This T cell receptor beta chain stems from a study of vaccination effects on CD4 cells after COVID-19. The germline V gene has CDR1 KGHDR and CDR2 SFDVKD. V lost 4 bases and J lost 0, with 10 bases in between. This CDR3 has 15 amino acids. Following 10 days of culture, CD4+ T cells were isolated. Data came from immunoSEQ multiplex PCR; TCRdb stores just in-frame clones and leaves some out. Among tens of thousands of clones listed, around 77% were seen once. Points on this clone: Its antigen is unidentified.

The sample here was CD4+ T cells from PBMCs cultured without peptide, taken before COVID-19 vaccination. The chain recombines TRBV24-1 with TRBJ2-3; D perhaps matches TRBD1 (6 bases). This TCR was recovered from a human donor who received a COVID-19 vaccine. This CDR3 reads CATSDPGQSTDTQYF. Written as DNA, the CDR3 is TGTGCCACCAGTGACCCCGGACAGAGCACAGATACGCAGTATTTT.